This T cell receptor (beta chain) appears in the sequencing data of a study of T cells in Graves' hyperthyroidism and ophthalmopathy. Germline loops: CDR1 DFQATT, CDR2 SNEGSKA (reference sequence). The V segment lost 8 bases and the J segment 5 bases; nucleotides outside the gene matches: 7. The CDR3 length is 13 residues. This clonotype was counted only a few times. It was RNA transcripts that yielded the amplified TCR beta CDR3 regions. An initial round of RT-PCR targeting the TCR CDR3 relied on the HTBI primer set. TCRdb re-analysed the multiplex PCR reads in MiXCR, keeping a single row per CDR3 protein. The sample has about 560,000 distinct CDR3 sequences, around 17% seen once.

This chain uses TRBV20-1 with TRBJ2-2; 8 bases are a match to TRBD2. The clonotype was recovered from a young woman with Graves' hyperthyroidism. Sequencing was carried out using blood. The CDR3 loop reads CSPSGSGTGELFF. The CDR3 nucleotides read TGCAGTCCGAGCGGGAGTGGAACCGGGGAGCTGTTTTTT.